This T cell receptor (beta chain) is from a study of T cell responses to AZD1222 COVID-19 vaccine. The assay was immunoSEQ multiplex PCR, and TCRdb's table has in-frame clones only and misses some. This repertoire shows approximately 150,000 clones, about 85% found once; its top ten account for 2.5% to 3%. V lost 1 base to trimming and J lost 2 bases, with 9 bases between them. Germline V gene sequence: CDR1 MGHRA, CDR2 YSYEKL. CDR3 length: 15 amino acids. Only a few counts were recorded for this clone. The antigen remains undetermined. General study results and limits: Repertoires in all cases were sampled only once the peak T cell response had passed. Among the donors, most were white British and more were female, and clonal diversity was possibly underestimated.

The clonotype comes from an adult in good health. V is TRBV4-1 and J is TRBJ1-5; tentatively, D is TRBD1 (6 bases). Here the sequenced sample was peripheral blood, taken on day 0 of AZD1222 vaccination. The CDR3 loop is CASSQGGLGNQPQHF. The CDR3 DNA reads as TGCGCCAGCAGCCAAGGGGGGCTCGGCAATCAGCCCCAGCATTTT.